The 32 T cell receptor beta chains given below trace back to one sample, sequenced in a study of blood T cells in healthy people across ages. A second PCR, run for about 7 to 11 cycles, used a sample-barcoded 5' primer plus a J-beta primer mix. TCRdb fed the 5' RACE reads into MiXCR, producing one record per CDR3 protein. The sample shows about 1.5 million distinct CDR3 sequences, roughly 40% of them seen only once. The sample comprised blood. The receptors derive from a woman under 30 in good health.

The chain employs TRBV20-1 and TRBJ2-1; possibly TRBD1 or TRBD2 for D (5 bases each). CDR3 length equals 14 residues. Germline V lookup: CDR1 DFQATT, CDR2 SNEGSKA (reference sequence). V was shortened by 1 base and J by 6 bases, with 13 bases between the two germline ends. This CDR3 is CSARGGRGVNEQFF. The DNA of the CDR3 is TGCAGTGCTAGAGGGGGGAGAGGGGTCAATGAGCAGTTCTTC.

CDR3 protein: CASRLDREGTEAFF. CDR3 DNA: TGTGCCAGCAGACTGGACAGGGAAGGCACTGAAGCTTTCTTT. This rearrangement joins TRBV2 to TRBJ1-1, with 8 positions matching TRBD1. Trimming removed 6 bases from V and 4 bases from J; junction bases left unmatched: 7. This CDR3 region has 14 residues. Germline CDR1 and CDR2: SNHLY and FYNNEI.

The V gene is TRBV4-2, the J gene TRBJ1-2, with 7 bases matching TRBD1. The CDR3 spans 15 residues. The V and J ends lost 4 bases and 4 bases, in that order; junction bases with no gene match: 9. CDR1 is LGHNA, CDR2 YNFKEQ, per germline. In DNA, the CDR3 is TGTGCCAGCAGCCCCGACGGGACAGAGTCCTATGGCTACACCTTC. It is translated as CASSPDGTESYGYTF.

Only one count was recorded for this clonotype. One end of the junction varies from germline; a read error may be responsible. The V and J genes are TRBV7-9 and TRBJ2-7; D possibly uses TRBD1 or TRBD2 (5 bases each). The J call may be incorrect, as the DNA end agrees better with TRBJ2-5. This CDR3 spans 14 amino acids. Germline assignment: CDR1 SEHNR and CDR2 FQNEAQ (reference sequence). For the CDR3, the DNA is TGTGCCAGCAGTCGCCGGGACCACCAAGGGACCCAGTACTTC. Translating gives CASSRRDHQGTQYF.

This clonotype appeared once. V gene TRBV2 combines with J gene TRBJ1-1; D unclear. Trimming removed 4 bases at V and 2 bases at J, with 11 bases between. This CDR3 comprises 14 residues. The germline V gene has CDR1 SNHLY and CDR2 FYNNEI. The CDR3 region is CASSAIGGNTEAFF. The CDR3 nucleotides are TGTGCCAGCAGTGCAATCGGCGGTAACACTGAAGCTTTCTTT.

The chain uses TRBV29-1 and TRBJ1-1; no reliable D call. The CDR3 runs 12 residues. The germline V gene encodes CDR1 SQVTM and CDR2 ANQGSEA. The V gene lost 6 bases and the J gene lost 1 base, with 9 bases spanning the gap. CDR3 region: CSVWEGNTEAFF. The CDR3 DNA sequence: TGCAGCGTATGGGAGGGGAACACTGAAGCTTTCTTT.

The J gene is TRBJ2-1, the V gene TRBV14; TRBD2 is a possible D gene (6 bases). The CDR3 has 16 amino acids. The germline gives CDR1 SGHDN, CDR2 FVKESK. The V end lost 4 bases, the J end lost 2 bases, and 15 bases lay between the germline ends. The CDR3 DNA sequence: TGTGCCAGCAGCCCCGTAGCGGTAGCTGCCTACAATGAGCAGTTCTTC. Translation: CASSPVAVAAYNEQFF.

To note about this clonotype: A read error may account for a junction end that differs from germline. CDR3 loop: CASSYSKSGAPYGDTF. In DNA form, the CDR3 reads TGTGCCAGCAGTTACTCAAAGTCCGGGGCCCCTTATGGCGACACCTTC. The chain couples TRBV6-5 to TRBJ1-2, with D possibly TRBD1 on 5 matching bases. Per the germline V gene, CDR1 is MNHEY and CDR2 is SVGAGI. This CDR3 contains 16 residues.

In this sample, this clonotype turned up a few times. The CDR3 DNA is TGTGCCAGCAGCCAAGACCCTAGCGGGGAAGGTGAGCAGTTCTTC. This codes for CASSQDPSGEGEQFF. This chain uses TRBV4-2 with TRBJ2-1; 9 bases map to TRBD2. Per the germline V gene, CDR1 is LGHNA and CDR2 is YNFKEQ. With 0 bases clipped from V and 9 bases from J, the junction kept 6 bases outside the gene matches. This CDR3 region has 15 residues.

This clonotype was seen more than once but under ten times. V usage is TRBV10-3 and J usage is TRBJ2-1; D is undetermined. Germline V lookup: CDR1 ENHRY, CDR2 SYGVKD. Between the trimmed V and J ends, which lost 5 bases and 8 bases, there was a span of 10 bases. The CDR3 has 12 residues. The CDR3 bases are TGTGCCATCAGTCCCTTTCTGGATGAGCAGTTCTTC. Residues: CAISPFLDEQFF.

The chain combines TRBV29-1 with TRBJ2-3; a weak D match, TRBD2 (5 bases). The CDR3 covers 18 residues. CDR1 SQVTM and CDR2 ANQGSEA come from the germline V gene. Trimming pared 2 bases from V and 2 bases from J, leaving 23 bases between. CDR3 coding DNA: TGCAGCGTTGAACCCGTCCAGGCCGGAGGCGGCTACACAGATACGCAGTATTTT. Translated: CSVEPVQAGGGYTDTQYF.

The V and J genes are TRBV3-1 and TRBJ2-3; the match to TRBD1 covers 9 bases. Germline-derived CDR1 and CDR2 are LGHDT and YNNKEL (reference sequence). Unmatched junction bases numbered 4, after V lost 0 bases and J lost 3 bases. The CDR3 runs 16 residues. In nucleotides, the CDR3 is TGTGCCAGCAGCCAAGAGGGACAGGGAGCAACAGATACGCAGTATTTT. It codes for CASSQEGQGATDTQYF.

This clonotype was detected once. This may be a read error, as it is one base from a much larger clone. The V gene is TRBV12-3 or TRBV12-4, the J gene TRBJ2-5, with 7 bases matching TRBD1. V gave up 4 bases and J gave up 4 bases; unmatched junction bases: 15. This CDR3 spans 17 amino acids. The CDR3 DNA reads TGTGCCAGCAGTTCTCGGGCTGGGGGACAGACTGGAGAGACCCAGTACTTC. Amino acids: CASSSRAGGQTGETQYF.

This clonotype was recorded a few times. The genes are TRBV20-1 and TRBJ2-1; a weak D match, TRBD2 (6 bases). The CDR3 sequence is 11 residues long. Deletions cut 5 bases from V and 9 bases from J, with 11 bases between. Germline loops: CDR1 DFQATT, CDR2 SNEGSKA (reference sequence). This CDR3 is CSARLVSEQFF. Written as DNA, the CDR3 is TGCAGTGCTCGACTAGTTTCTGAGCAGTTCTTC.

This sequence joins TRBV20-1 and TRBJ2-3; D not certain. Per germline, CDR1 DFQATT and CDR2 SNEGSKA (reference sequence). There are 11 residues in the CDR3. The V gene lost 6 bases and the J gene lost 4 bases, with 8 bases spanning the gap. The CDR3 spells CSALFPDTQYF. For the CDR3, the DNA is TGCAGTGCCCTCTTTCCAGATACGCAGTATTTT.

This chain links TRBV3-1 with TRBJ1-2; 7 positions agree with TRBD1. V gave up 10 bases and J gave up 4 bases; unmatched junction bases: 9. The germline CDR1 and CDR2 sequences are LGHDT and YNNKEL (reference sequence). CDR3 size: 13 residues. This chain's CDR3 is CATQGEDGYGYTF. CDR3 nucleotides: TGTGCCACCCAGGGGGAGGACGGCTATGGCTACACCTTC.

This rearrangement joins TRBV6-5 to TRBJ2-7, with D perhaps matching TRBD1 (7 bases). V lost 4 bases, J lost 10 bases, and 14 bases lay in between. Germline CDR1 MNHEY, CDR2 SVGAGI. The CDR3 loop spans 12 amino acids. The DNA for the CDR3 is TGTGCCAGCAGTTCAACAGGGGAGGCCCAGTACTTC. Amino acid sequence: CASSSTGEAQYF.

Comments on this clonotype: At one of its ends the junction is not consistent with the germline gene, which may arise from a read error. The genes are TRBV7-2 and TRBJ2-4, with 9 bases fitting TRBD2. The better agreement between TRBJ2-7 and the DNA end casts doubt on the J call. The CDR3 is made up of 15 amino acids. Germline V lookup: CDR1 SGHTA, CDR2 FQGNSA. CDR3: CAGSLEGLAGDEQYF. In nucleotides, the CDR3 is TGTGCCGGCAGCTTAGAAGGGTTAGCGGGAGACGAGCAGTACTTC.

J is TRBJ1-5 and V is TRBV7-9; D is possibly TRBD1 (5 bases). Germline lookup yields CDR1 SEHNR and CDR2 FQNEAQ (reference sequence). The V end lost 8 bases, the J end lost 1 base, and 6 bases lay between the germline ends. The CDR3 sequence is 12 residues long. CDR3 DNA: TGTGCCAGCGGGGACAGCAATCAGCCCCAGCATTTT. Translation gives CASGDSNQPQHF.

In its sample, this clonotype was seen a few times. This chain connects TRBV27 to TRBJ2-3; D gene unclear. Germline V gene lookup returns CDR1 MNHEY and CDR2 SMNVEV (reference sequence). V lost 6 bases, J lost 1 base, and 8 bases lay in between. The CDR3 has 13 residues. CDR3 amino acids: CASSLFGTDTQYF. The CDR3 DNA follows: TGTGCCAGCAGCTTGTTTGGCACAGATACGCAGTATTTT.

CDR3 sequence: CASSVAETSGVLGEQFF. For the CDR3, the DNA is TGTGCCAGCAGCGTAGCTGAGACTAGCGGGGTACTAGGTGAGCAGTTCTTC. The chain uses TRBV9 and TRBJ2-1, with 11 nucleotides matching TRBD2. CDR1 is SGDLS and CDR2 is YYNGEE in the germline V gene. The CDR3 length is 17 residues. The junction had 11 bases not matched to a gene; V was cut back by 0 bases and J by 9 bases.

This clonotype has only a few counts. The chain uses TRBV27 and TRBJ2-7, with 7 bases that match TRBD2. The CDR3 is 15 amino acids. Germline values: CDR1 MNHEY, CDR2 SMNVEV (reference sequence). V lost 5 bases and J lost 0; bases outside the gene matches: 7. DNA of the CDR3: TGTGCCAGCAGTCAGGCGTGGGGGGGCTCCTACGAGCAGTACTTC. This encodes CASSQAWGGSYEQYF.

This chain joins TRBV2 and TRBJ2-2; 11 nucleotides match TRBD1. CDR3 size: 16 residues. J gave up 3 bases and V 5 bases, and 5 bases lay outside the gene matches. CDR1 is SNHLY and CDR2 is FYNNEI in the germline V gene. The CDR3: CASSPPGQGDTGELFF. In DNA form, the CDR3 reads TGTGCCAGCAGTCCACCGGGACAGGGGGACACCGGGGAGCTGTTTTTT.

This clonotype showed up just a few times. This sequence joins TRBV11-1 and TRBJ2-7; D could derive from TRBD1 or TRBD2 (5 bases each). The CDR3 consists of 15 residues. V was clipped by 5 bases and J by 0 bases, with 14 bases between them. The germline V gene encodes CDR1 SGHAT and CDR2 FQDESV (reference sequence). This chain's CDR3 is CASSPFSRGSYEQYF. The DNA of the CDR3 is TGTGCCAGCAGCCCCTTTTCGAGGGGCTCCTACGAGCAGTACTTC.

This chain joins TRBV12-3 or TRBV12-4 and TRBJ2-3, with D perhaps matching TRBD1 (5 bases). The CDR3 has 15 residues. Trimming took 5 bases from V and 0 from J, leaving 12 bases between them. Here the CDR3 DNA reads TGTGCCAGCAGTAAAGGGGATACTAGCACAGATACGCAGTATTTT. The encoded protein is CASSKGDTSTDTQYF.

This clonotype has a handful of counts. The chain uses TRBV20-1 and TRBJ2-3; D gene unclear. The length of the CDR3 is 14 residues. Trimming removed 4 bases from V and 0 bases from J, with 11 bases in between. The V gene's germline CDR1 is DFQATT and CDR2 SNEGSKA (reference sequence). The CDR3: CSATEVGSTDTQYF. CDR3 coding DNA: TGCAGTGCTACCGAGGTGGGCAGCACAGATACGCAGTATTTT.

Only a few counts were recorded for this clonotype. This chain connects TRBV14 to TRBJ1-1; D unresolved. CDR1 is SGHDN and CDR2 is FVKESK in the germline V gene. The CDR3 loop spans 13 amino acids. With 3 bases removed from V and 0 bases from J, the gap between germline ends came to 5 bases. CDR3 protein: CASSQNLNTEAFF. Here the CDR3 DNA reads TGTGCCAGCAGCCAGAACTTGAACACTGAAGCTTTCTTT.

This clonotype was detected only a few times. This rearrangement joins TRBV27 to TRBJ2-3; weak D call: TRBD2 (5 bases). This CDR3 is 11 amino acids long. Deletions cut 8 bases from V and 7 bases from J, with 10 bases between. Germline lookup yields CDR1 MNHEY and CDR2 SMNVEV (reference sequence). The CDR3 region is CASGPGNTQYF. The CDR3, as DNA: TGTGCCAGCGGGCCCGGGAATACGCAGTATTTT.

This clonotype showed up many times. This chain joins TRBV20-1 and TRBJ2-3, with TRBD1 matching over 8 bases. The CDR3 covers 15 residues. Per the germline V gene, CDR1 is DFQATT and CDR2 is SNEGSKA (reference sequence). Losses at the gene ends were 1 base for V and 0 bases for J; bases not matched to a gene: 3. CDR3 in amino acids: CSARARTGSTDTQYF. CDR3 nucleotides: TGCAGTGCTAGAGCAAGGACAGGGAGCACAGATACGCAGTATTTT.

This clonotype was counted between two and nine times. V usage is TRBV5-1 and J usage is TRBJ1-2; D uncertain. The ends were cut back, 0 bases at V and 3 bases at J, with 15 bases in the middle. Germline assignment: CDR1 SGHRS and CDR2 YFSETQ. The CDR3 runs to 16 residues. CDR3 sequence: CASSLDTEGIYYGYTF. CDR3 coding DNA: TGCGCCAGCAGCTTGGATACCGAGGGTATCTACTATGGCTACACCTTC. The full variable domain, with the rest looked up from reference TRBV5-1 and TRBJ1-2, is KAGVTQTPRYLIKTRGQQVTLSCSPISGHRSVSWYQQTPGQGLQFLFEYFSETQRNKGNFPGRFSGRQFSNSRSEMNVSTLELGDSALYLCASSLDTEGIYYGYTFGSGTRLTVV.

The gene calls are TRBV18 and TRBJ2-5, with D unclear. This CDR3 is 13 amino acids long. Germline CDR1 reads KGHSH; CDR2 reads LQKENI. The V gene lost 0 bases and the J gene lost 5 bases, with 7 bases spanning the gap. CDR3 nucleotides: TGTGCCAGCTCACCACCGGAAGGGGAGACCCAGTACTTC. Encoded protein: CASSPPEGETQYF. Combining the CDR3 with reference TRBV18 and TRBJ2-5 gives the whole variable domain NAGVMQNPRHLVRRRGQEARLRCSPMKGHSHVYWYRQLPEEGLKFMVYLQKENIIDESGMPKERFSAEFPKEGPSILRIQQVVRGDSAAYFCASSPPEGETQYFGPGTRLLVL.

This chain links TRBV28 with TRBJ2-1; D uncertain. Trimming removed 5 bases at V and 6 bases at J, with 17 bases between. The length of the CDR3 is 15 residues. The V gene's germline CDR1 is MDHEN and CDR2 SYDVKM. CDR3: CASSPGFEGRNEQFF. CDR3 DNA sequence: TGTGCCAGCAGTCCCGGTTTCGAAGGACGCAATGAGCAGTTCTTC.